One and the same sample provided the 14 T cell receptor beta chains below, sequenced in a study of T-cell reconstitution after alpha-beta-depleted transplantation in children. Library preparation (for TCRbeta) was performed with unique molecular identifiers. TCRdb reanalysed the PCR reads using MiXCR and keeps one entry per CDR3 protein. In the table there are over 85,000 distinct CDR3 sequences, 10% of which are singletons. The sequenced sample was PBMCs from the stem cell graft donor, obtained from the stem cell graft. The receptors shown here come from a human donor who donated a stem cell graft to a child with acute lymphoblastic leukemia.

This clonotype has ten or more counts. This chain links TRBV27 with TRBJ1-5; perhaps TRBD1 as D (6 bases). V was trimmed by 8 bases and J by 0 bases, leaving 17 bases between them. Germline V gives CDR1 MNHEY, CDR2 SMNVEV (reference sequence). This CDR3 comprises 16 residues. This chain's CDR3 is CASRPQGLYSNQPQHF. The DNA for the CDR3 is TGTGCCAGCCGTCCTCAGGGGCTGTATAGCAATCAGCCCCAGCATTTT.

This clonotype was counted at least ten times. The V and J genes are TRBV20-1 and TRBJ2-7; D is undetermined. V dropped 0 bases and J dropped 2 bases, with 11 bases sitting between them. Germline V CDR1 and CDR2: DFQATT, SNEGSKA (reference sequence). This CDR3 is 14 amino acids long. Here the CDR3 reads CSARDKDGTYEQYF. As DNA, the CDR3 is TGCAGTGCTAGAGATAAGGACGGCACCTACGAGCAGTACTTC.

This clonotype was recorded at least ten times. This chain uses TRBV28 with TRBJ1-2; a possible D gene is TRBD1 (5 bases). CDR1 and CDR2 from the germline V gene are MDHEN and SYDVKM. The CDR3 extends over 17 amino acids. Trimming left V 6 bases short and J 4 bases short, with 24 bases between. Here the CDR3 DNA reads TGTGCCAGCAGATTGTTGCCGGGCAGGGCCCCTTCCTATGGCTACACCTTC. Translated, it gives CASRLLPGRAPSYGYTF.

This clonotype has at least ten counts. The V gene is TRBV5-1, the J gene TRBJ2-7; D tentatively reads TRBD1 or TRBD2 (6 bases each). Looked up from germline, CDR1 is SGHRS and CDR2 is YFSETQ. CDR3 size: 15 residues. V lost 0 bases to trimming and J lost 3 bases, with 13 bases between them. The CDR3 region is CASSLEGGSVYEQYF. The DNA of the CDR3 is TGCGCCAGCAGCTTGGAAGGGGGGAGCGTCTACGAGCAGTACTTC.

This clonotype was detected many times. The genes are TRBV6-5 and TRBJ2-1; TRBD2 matches at 7 bases. V gave up 5 bases and J gave up 1 base; unmatched junction bases: 5. This CDR3 is 15 amino acids long. The germline V gene encodes CDR1 MNHEY and CDR2 SVGAGI. The CDR3 loop reads CASSPFSGSYNEQFF. DNA for the CDR3: TGTGCCAGCAGTCCCTTTAGCGGGTCCTACAATGAGCAGTTCTTC.

This clonotype was observed many times. V and J are TRBV12-3 or TRBV12-4 and TRBJ1-4; 7 nucleotides align to TRBD1. This CDR3 region has 17 residues. Unmatched junction bases numbered 13, after V lost 4 bases and J lost 5 bases. The CDR3 sequence: CASSSSKYRGWNEKLFF. CDR3 sequence (DNA): TGTGCCAGCAGTTCCTCAAAATACAGGGGATGGAATGAAAAACTGTTTTTT.

There are many counts of this clonotype. The V gene is TRBV6-5, the J gene TRBJ1-6; a weak D match, TRBD1 (6 bases). V lost 0 bases, J lost 6 bases, and 12 bases lay in between. Germline V gives CDR1 MNHEY, CDR2 SVGAGI. This CDR3 contains 16 residues. In DNA, the CDR3 is TGTGCCAGCAGTTACTCGAGACAGGCACCTAATTCACCCCTCCACTTT. This sequence encodes CASSYSRQAPNSPLHF.

Many counts were recorded for this clonotype. This chain connects TRBV7-2 to TRBJ1-5, with 8 bases fitting TRBD1. Germline CDR1 SGHTA, CDR2 FQGNSA. The CDR3 covers 16 residues. V lost 1 base, J lost 2 bases, and 4 bases stayed unmatched. The CDR3 DNA sequence: TGTGCCAGCAGCTTAGGAGACAGGGGCCGCAATCAGCCCCAGCATTTT. Its translation is CASSLGDRGRNQPQHF. Full variable domain (missing parts from reference TRBV7-2 and TRBJ1-5): GAGVSQSPSNKVTEKGKDVELRCDPISGHTALYWYRQSLGQGLEFLIYFQGNSAPDKSGLPSDRFSAERTGGSVSTLTIQRTQQEDSAVYLCASSLGDRGRNQPQHFGDGTRLSIL.

Ten or more counts support this clonotype. The genes are TRBV5-5 and TRBJ1-3, with no clear D. Germline V gives CDR1 SGHKS, CDR2 YYEKEE (reference sequence). CDR3 size: 17 residues. The V and J ends lost 0 bases and 0 bases respectively, with 13 bases between them. The CDR3: CASSLAQKPNSGNTIYF. CDR3 DNA: TGTGCCAGCAGCTTGGCCCAGAAGCCCAACTCTGGAAACACCATATATTTT.

This chain uses TRBV29-1 with TRBJ1-4; TRBD1 might be the D (6 bases). Germline V gene sequence: CDR1 SQVTM, CDR2 ANQGSEA. The V end lost 4 bases, the J end lost 2 bases, and 11 bases lay between the germline ends. This CDR3 has 14 residues. The CDR3 nucleotides are TGCAGCGTTGCAGGGGTCTTCACTAATGAAAAACTGTTTTTT. Its protein is CSVAGVFTNEKLFF.

This clonotype was seen many times. The chain has TRBV15 and TRBJ2-5, with 8 bases matching TRBD2. V lost 1 base to trimming and J lost 2 bases; unmatched junction nucleotides: 0. Germline CDR1 is LNHNV and CDR2 is YYDKDF (reference sequence). The length of the CDR3 is 14 residues. The CDR3: CATSRAGGQETQYF. DNA for the CDR3: TGTGCCACCAGCAGAGCGGGGGGGCAAGAGACCCAGTACTTC.

This clonotype was counted at least ten times. This CDR3 is CSARDGLAGPNEQFF. CDR3 in DNA: TGCAGTGCTAGAGATGGGCTAGCGGGACCTAATGAGCAGTTCTTC. The chain recombines TRBV20-1 with TRBJ2-1, with TRBD2 identical over 9 bases. Germline V CDR1 and CDR2: DFQATT, SNEGSKA (reference sequence). This CDR3 spans 15 amino acids. V gave up 0 bases and J gave up 7 bases; unmatched junction bases: 7.

J is TRBJ2-3 and V is TRBV29-1; 8 positions agree with TRBD2. The V gene end was trimmed by 4 bases and the J gene end by 6 bases; junction bases not matched to a gene: 9. The germline gives CDR1 SQVTM, CDR2 ANQGSEA. This CDR3 region has 14 residues. The CDR3 reads CSVGMLAGRDTQYF. CDR3 DNA sequence: TGCAGCGTTGGGATGTTAGCGGGGCGGGATACGCAGTATTTT.

This clonotype was recorded at least ten times. The chain combines TRBV11-2 with TRBJ2-1; either TRBD1 or TRBD2 may supply D (6 bases each). Trimming took 0 bases from V and 7 from J, leaving 22 bases between them. CDR3 length: 18 residues. The V gene's germline CDR1 is SGHAT and CDR2 FQNNGV. DNA for the CDR3: TGTGCCAGCAGCTTAGAACTCTATCGGGGGCCCCCCTTGAATGAGCAGTTCTTC. Its protein product is CASSLELYRGPPLNEQFF.